This TCR beta chain originates from a study of blood T cell repertoires in COVID-19. V was pared by 5 bases and J by 5 bases, with 12 bases of the junction left unmatched. The CDR3 covers 16 residues. Germline values: CDR1 LNHNV, CDR2 YYDKDF (reference sequence). Libraries were prepared by immunoSEQ multiplex PCR; TCRdb keeps only in-frame clonotypes and omits some of them. The sample shows about 73,000 clones, over 70% of them seen only once. This clonotype originated in a man aged 50-60 years with active COVID-19. The sample consisted of peripheral blood. The V and J genes are TRBV15 and TRBJ1-3; 7 bases are shared with TRBD1. CDR3 nucleotides: TGTGCCACCAGCCATCAGACAGGGTTTCGGAGAAACACCATATATTTT. It translates to CATSHQTGFRRNTIYF. Full variable domain (remainder filled in from reference TRBV15 and TRBJ1-3): DAMVIQNPRYQVTQFGKPVTLSCSQTLNHNVMYWYQQKSSQAPKLLFHYYDKDFNNEADTPDNFQSRRPNTSFCFLDIRSPGLGDTAMYLCATSHQTGFRRNTIYFGEGSWLTVV.